One and the same sample provided the 32 T cell receptor beta chains below, sequenced in a study of Graves' ophthalmopathy and Graves' hyperthyroidism. RNA transcripts were the template, and TCR beta CDR3 regions were amplified from them. Investigators did first-round RT-PCR with HTBI primers, then second-round multiplex PCR. TCRdb itself ran the multiplex PCR reads through MiXCR, one entry per CDR3 protein. The table includes hundreds of thousands of distinct CDR3 sequences, approximately 15% detected once. The source material was blood. These receptors originate from a woman aged 25 to 45 with Graves' ophthalmopathy.

This clonotype showed up many times. This chain links TRBV15 with TRBJ1-5; 8 positions agree with TRBD1. V trimming: 3 bases; J trimming: 4 bases; junction bases outside the gene matches: 5. This CDR3 spans 15 amino acids. CDR1 is LNHNV and CDR2 is YYDKDF in the germline V gene (reference sequence). CDR3: CATSSGQGRNQPQHF. CDR3 in DNA: TGTGCCACCAGCAGTGGACAGGGACGTAATCAGCCCCAGCATTTT.

There are many counts of this clonotype. This rearrangement joins TRBV12-5 to TRBJ2-2, with D perhaps TRBD1 (6 bases). Germline V gene sequence: CDR1 LGHNT, CDR2 FRNRAP. V lost 6 bases and J lost 5, with 7 bases in between. This CDR3 comprises 12 residues. The CDR3, as DNA: TGTGCTAGTGGAACAGGGACCGGGGAGCTGTTTTTT. It yields the protein CASGTGTGELFF.

This clonotype was observed a few times. This clone may be a read error of a much larger clone one base away. It is likely a read error, because the conserved phenylalanine at the end of the CDR3 is missing. This chain connects TRBV4-1 to TRBJ2-5, with D possibly matching TRBD2 (5 bases). The CDR3 loop spans 17 amino acids. Germline V gene lookup returns CDR1 MGHRA and CDR2 YSYEKL. V lost 0 bases, J lost 2 bases, and 16 bases lay in between. The CDR3 is CASSQDKVPTGQETQYL. CDR3 DNA: TGCGCCAGCAGCCAAGATAAGGTGCCAACGGGGCAAGAGACCCAGTACCTC.

In its sample, this clonotype was seen many times. A much bigger clone sits one base away, suggesting this may be a read error. The chain carries TRBV6-4 and TRBJ1-5, with 8 positions matching TRBD1. This CDR3 has 14 amino acids. Germline V gene lookup returns CDR1 MRHNA and CDR2 SNTAGT. J was trimmed by 9 bases and V by 5 bases; bases with no gene match: 9. The DNA of the CDR3 is TGTGCCAGCAGTTCTACCGGGACAGGCCGGCCCCAGCATTTT. Its protein is CASSSTGTGRPQHF.

This clonotype was recorded many times. V gene TRBV28 combines with J gene TRBJ1-2; D call uncertain. The V end lost 3 bases, the J end lost 0 bases, and 11 bases lay between the germline ends. The germline V gene encodes CDR1 MDHEN and CDR2 SYDVKM. There are 15 residues in the CDR3. CDR3 sequence reads: CASSLLDGANYGYTF. CDR3 in DNA: TGTGCCAGCAGTTTGCTGGACGGCGCTAACTATGGCTACACCTTC.

This clonotype has a count of ten or more. V usage is TRBV6-1 and J usage is TRBJ1-2; 7 bases are a match to TRBD1. Germline trimming cut 7 bases from V and 0 bases from J; bases unmatched to any gene: 5. This CDR3 has 14 amino acids. Per germline, CDR1 MNHNS and CDR2 SASEGT. CDR3 residues: CASTIDRANYGYTF. The CDR3 DNA is TGTGCCAGCACCATCGACAGGGCTAACTATGGCTACACCTTC.

This clonotype has ten or more counts. The genes are TRBV28 and TRBJ2-5, with 12 bases aligning to TRBD2. Unmatched junction bases numbered 13, after V lost 6 bases and J lost 2 bases. Germline V lookup: CDR1 MDHEN, CDR2 SYDVKM. The CDR3 totals 18 residues. CDR3 amino acids: CASSRPLSSGRAQETQYF. The CDR3 nucleotides read TGTGCCAGCAGCCGCCCCCTCTCTAGCGGGAGGGCTCAAGAGACCCAGTACTTC.

In its sample, this clonotype was seen many times. V usage is TRBV7-3 and J usage is TRBJ2-2; no clear D gene. The CDR3 has 15 amino acids. Germline CDR1 is SGHTA and CDR2 is FQGTGA. Trimming cost V 1 base and J 0 bases, with 6 bases left between them. The CDR3 loop reads CASSLSGTNTGELFF. CDR3 nucleotides: TGTGCCAGCAGCTTAAGCGGAACGAACACCGGGGAGCTGTTTTTT.

V usage is TRBV3-1 and J usage is TRBJ2-5; 8 nucleotides match TRBD1. The V gene end was trimmed by 0 bases and the J gene end by 4 bases; junction bases not matched to a gene: 16. The CDR3 spans 19 residues. Germline values: CDR1 LGHDT, CDR2 YNNKEL (reference sequence). The CDR3: CASSQDPETGEFPLETQYF. The CDR3 bases are TGTGCCAGCAGCCAAGATCCGGAGACAGGGGAGTTCCCCTTAGAGACCCAGTACTTC.

This clonotype occurred many times. The chain links TRBV20-1 to TRBJ1-2; 9 nucleotides match TRBD1. The junction had 5 bases not matched to a gene; V was cut back by 7 bases and J by 5 bases. CDR1 and CDR2 from the germline V gene are DFQATT and SNEGSKA (reference sequence). The CDR3 totals 12 residues. The CDR3: CSVQQGAYGYTF. Here the CDR3 DNA reads TGCAGTGTTCAACAGGGGGCGTATGGCTACACCTTC.

This sequence joins TRBV11-2 and TRBJ1-1; D is perhaps TRBD1 (6 bases). Germline values: CDR1 SGHAT, CDR2 FQNNGV. V lost 3 bases, J lost 0 bases, and 17 bases lay in between. The CDR3 loop spans 17 amino acids. The CDR3 DNA sequence: TGTGCCAGCAGCTTCCCCGGACAGATGTTCTTGAACACTGAAGCTTTCTTT. This sequence encodes CASSFPGQMFLNTEAFF.

The V and J genes are TRBV12-3 or TRBV12-4 and TRBJ1-1, with D unresolved. The CDR3 has 12 amino acids. The V gene lost 3 bases and the J gene lost 5 bases, with 7 bases spanning the gap. Here the CDR3 reads CASSFRKTEAFF. The CDR3 bases are TGTGCCAGCAGTTTTAGGAAAACTGAAGCTTTCTTT.

This clonotype was seen ten or more times. The chain recombines TRBV13 with TRBJ2-7, with a weak D call TRBD2 (5 bases). The CDR3 consists of 14 residues. The V end was cut by 0 bases, the J end by 0 bases, with 6 bases between. CDR1 and CDR2 from the germline V gene are PRHDT and FYEKMQ (reference sequence). CDR3 in amino acids: CASSLGTNSYEQYF. The CDR3 coding sequence is TGTGCCAGCAGCTTAGGGACTAACTCCTACGAGCAGTACTTC.

This clonotype was found many times. This chain uses TRBV12-3 or TRBV12-4 with TRBJ2-7; 8 bases map to TRBD1. The trim removed 3 bases at V and 7 bases at J, leaving 5 bases unmatched. The CDR3 contains 13 residues. CDR3 region: CASSFGQGREQYF. The CDR3 region has the DNA TGTGCCAGCAGTTTCGGACAGGGACGGGAGCAGTACTTC.

This clonotype is categorized as medium-sized. The chain employs TRBV12-3 or TRBV12-4 and TRBJ1-2, with D perhaps matching TRBD1 (5 bases). V lost 2 bases to trimming and J lost 2 bases, with 9 bases between them. CDR3 size: 14 residues. The CDR3 is CASSLTWTNYGYTF. CDR3 bases: TGTGCCAGCAGTTTAACGTGGACAAACTATGGCTACACCTTC.

This clonotype was counted at least ten times. The chain joins TRBV4-1 to TRBJ2-7; perhaps TRBD1 as D (5 bases). The germline gives CDR1 MGHRA, CDR2 YSYEKL. There are 13 residues in the CDR3. V lost 4 bases to trimming and J lost 6 bases, with 13 bases between them. CDR3 sequence reads: CASSPDTPSEQYF. The CDR3 nucleotides read TGCGCCAGCAGCCCGGACACCCCTTCCGAGCAGTACTTC.

This clonotype was recorded at least ten times. The chain couples TRBV30 to TRBJ1-2; D is unclear. The V end lost 5 bases, the J end lost 3 bases, and 22 bases lay between the germline ends. Per the germline V gene, CDR1 is GTSNPN and CDR2 is SVGIG (reference sequence). The CDR3 sequence is 16 residues long. The CDR3 region is CAWERPRPVPYYGYTF. For the CDR3, the DNA is TGTGCCTGGGAGAGGCCGCGGCCGGTCCCTTACTATGGCTACACCTTC.

The table lists this clonotype with many counts. The chain is built from TRBV11-2 and TRBJ2-7; 10 nucleotides line up with TRBD2. The CDR3 length is 15 residues. Germline CDR1 is SGHAT and CDR2 is FQNNGV. Trimming at V came to 5 bases and at J to 2 bases, leaving 6 bases not matched to a gene. CDR3 residues: CASSPQAGGAYEQYF. The CDR3 nucleotides read TGTGCCAGCAGCCCCCAAGCGGGAGGGGCCTACGAGCAGTACTTC.

There are many counts of this clonotype. V and J are TRBV5-1 and TRBJ1-1, with 9 bases matching TRBD1. The CDR3 runs 16 residues. J was trimmed by 1 base and V by 4 bases; bases with no gene match: 8. Germline V gene lookup returns CDR1 SGHRS and CDR2 YFSETQ. DNA of the CDR3: TGCGCCAGCAGCCCAAAACAGGGGGCAAAGAACACTGAAGCTTTCTTT. This gives the protein CASSPKQGAKNTEAFF.

Written as DNA, the CDR3 is TGTGCCAGCAGTCCCGGGACTAGCGGGTTTTCGAACACCGGGGAGCTGTTTTTT. Translated, it gives CASSPGTSGFSNTGELFF. The chain is built from TRBV2 and TRBJ2-2; 12 nucleotides agree with TRBD2. J gave up 0 bases and V 5 bases, and 7 bases lay outside the gene matches. The germline gives CDR1 SNHLY, CDR2 FYNNEI. The CDR3 consists of 18 residues.

This clonotype was picked up many times. The gene calls are TRBV6-2 or TRBV6-3 and TRBJ1-5; possibly TRBD1 for D (5 bases). V was pared by 7 bases and J by 1 base, with 11 bases between. This CDR3 has 14 residues. Germline V gives CDR1 MNHEY, CDR2 SVGEGT. The CDR3 DNA follows: TGTGCCAGCACGGGGGGGAAGAGCAATCAGCCCCAGCATTTT. Translating gives CASTGGKSNQPQHF.

In its sample, this clonotype was seen many times. The chain combines TRBV5-1 with TRBJ1-1; D perhaps matches TRBD1 (6 bases). Germline CDR1 reads SGHRS; CDR2 reads YFSETQ. CDR3 length: 15 amino acids. V lost 4 bases, J lost 6 bases, and 19 bases lay in between. The CDR3 DNA reads as TGCGCCAGCAGCCTGACACCCACAGGGAAATCTGAAGCTTTCTTT. Its translation is CASSLTPTGKSEAFF.

Concerning this clonotype: The final CDR3 position lacks the conserved phenylalanine or tryptophan, pointing to a likely read error. The chain is built from TRBV10-2 and TRBJ2-7; 12 bases align to TRBD2. Germline V gene lookup returns CDR1 WSHSY and CDR2 SAAADI. The CDR3 contains 15 residues. V was clipped by 8 bases and J by 3 bases; unmatched bases: 8. CDR3 in amino acids: CASRPTSGGVYEQYL. The CDR3 DNA is TGCGCCAGCCGCCCGACTAGCGGGGGTGTCTACGAGCAGTACTTG.

CDR3 residues: CASSYSTQGGRETQYF. CDR3 in DNA: TGTGCCAGCAGTTACTCGACACAGGGGGGGCGGGAGACCCAGTACTTC. This rearrangement joins TRBV6-5 to TRBJ2-5, with TRBD1 as a possible D gene (8 bases). V was cut by 0 bases and J by 5 bases, with 16 bases left in between. Germline assignment: CDR1 MNHEY and CDR2 SVGAGI. The CDR3 contains 16 residues.

On this clonotype: With a much larger clone just one base away, this may be a read error. The rearrangement joins TRBV6-5 to TRBJ2-7; 7 bases match TRBD1. From germline, CDR1 is MNHEY and CDR2 SVGAGI. The CDR3 is made up of 13 amino acids. This CDR3 is CVSSSRTGLEQYF. CDR3 DNA sequence: TGTGTCAGCAGTTCTAGGACAGGCCTCGAGCAGTACTTC.

This clonotype was seen a few times. This chain connects TRBV5-1 to TRBJ1-2; 8 nucleotides line up with TRBD1. Germline CDR1 reads SGHRS; CDR2 reads YFSETQ. The CDR3 runs 15 residues. Germline trimming cut 0 bases from V and 4 bases from J; bases unmatched to any gene: 5. The CDR3: CASSLEQGASYGYTF. The DNA for the CDR3 is TGCGCCAGCAGCTTGGAGCAGGGGGCGTCCTATGGCTACACCTTC.

This clonotype has a count of ten or more. The gene calls are TRBV7-9 and TRBJ2-5, with TRBD2 matching 9 bases. J gave up 5 bases and V 7 bases, and 11 bases lay outside the gene matches. Germline CDR1 SEHNR, CDR2 FQNEAQ (reference sequence). The CDR3 is 15 residues long. CDR3 bases: TGTGCCAGCAAAAGAACGGGACTAGCACGGGAGACCCAGTACTTC. It encodes CASKRTGLARETQYF.

This clonotype was counted a few times. V and J are TRBV12-3 or TRBV12-4 and TRBJ1-1; D is possibly TRBD1 (6 bases). Trimming took off 3 bases at V and 3 bases at J, with 11 bases between the two ends. The CDR3 has 14 amino acids. The CDR3 is CASSFSGEDTEAFF. CDR3 DNA: TGTGCCAGCAGTTTCTCAGGGGAGGACACTGAAGCTTTCTTT.

This clonotype was seen many times. This chain uses TRBV6-1 with TRBJ2-2, with D tentatively TRBD2 (6 bases). Germline V lookup: CDR1 MNHNS, CDR2 SASEGT. Trimming left V 7 bases short and J 3 bases short, with 9 bases between. The CDR3 runs 13 residues. CDR3 coding DNA: TGTGCCAGCAAAAGGGACTACACCGGGGAGCTGTTTTTT. Residues: CASKRDYTGELFF.

There are many counts of this clonotype. V and J are TRBV20-1 and TRBJ2-7, with 7 bases fitting TRBD2. The CDR3 is made up of 15 amino acids. From germline, CDR1 is DFQATT and CDR2 SNEGSKA (reference sequence). V was clipped by 3 bases and J by 0 bases; unmatched bases: 8. The CDR3 nucleotides read TGCAGTGCTAGGTTACTGAGCGGGGACTCCTACGAGCAGTACTTC. As protein: CSARLLSGDSYEQYF.

In its sample, this clonotype was seen many times. The chain has TRBV10-3 and TRBJ1-1; D is ambiguous. Between the trimmed V and J ends, which lost 6 bases and 1 base, there was a span of 9 bases. Looked up from germline, CDR1 is ENHRY and CDR2 is SYGVKD. This CDR3 is built from 13 residues. Here the CDR3 DNA reads TGTGCCATCAGGATGGGGTCGAACACTGAAGCTTTCTTT. It translates to CAIRMGSNTEAFF.

This clonotype was detected only a few times. V gene TRBV7-2 combines with J gene TRBJ2-2, with TRBD2 matching 7 bases. CDR1 is SGHTA and CDR2 is FQGNSA in the germline V gene. V lost 4 bases and J lost 7; bases outside the gene matches: 6. CDR3 size: 14 residues. This CDR3 is CASSSGGSNGELFF. CDR3 DNA sequence: TGTGCCAGCAGCTCGGGAGGTAGTAACGGGGAGCTGTTTTTT.